This section outlines one T cell receptor (beta chain) sequence together with its context. The source of the sample is a study of technical replicates of blood from four donors. Germline V gene lookup returns CDR1 SNHLY and CDR2 FYNNEI. The CDR3 runs to 15 residues. The germline V and J ends were trimmed by 3 bases and 1 base, with 13 bases remaining between them. Profiled with immunoSEQ multiplex PCR; TCRdb holds only in-frame clones, not every one. The sample holds 60,000 to 90,000 clones, about 97% seen once. Input material: T cells isolated from PBMCs. The receptor comes from a human donor in good health. The chain is built from TRBV2 and TRBJ2-7; no definite D call. The CDR3 loop is CASSDSGSPSYEQYF. DNA for the CDR3: TGTGCCAGCAGTGATTCGGGTTCACCTTCCTACGAGCAGTACTTC.